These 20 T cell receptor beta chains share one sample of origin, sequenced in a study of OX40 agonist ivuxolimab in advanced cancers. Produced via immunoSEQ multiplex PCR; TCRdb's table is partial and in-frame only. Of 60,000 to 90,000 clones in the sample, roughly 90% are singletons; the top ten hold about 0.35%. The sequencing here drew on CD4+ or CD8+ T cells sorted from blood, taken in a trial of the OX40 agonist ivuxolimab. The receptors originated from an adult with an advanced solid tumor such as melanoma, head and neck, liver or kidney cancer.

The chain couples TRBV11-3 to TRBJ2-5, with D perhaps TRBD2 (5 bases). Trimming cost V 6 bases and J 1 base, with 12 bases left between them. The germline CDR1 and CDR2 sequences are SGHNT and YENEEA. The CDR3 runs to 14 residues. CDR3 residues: CASSPGLAQETQYF. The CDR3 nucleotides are TGTGCCAGCAGTCCCGGACTCGCCCAAGAGACCCAGTACTTC.

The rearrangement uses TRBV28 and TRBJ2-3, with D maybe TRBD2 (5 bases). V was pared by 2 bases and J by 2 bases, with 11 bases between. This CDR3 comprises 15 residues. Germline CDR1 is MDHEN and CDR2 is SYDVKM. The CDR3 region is CASSLGGRDTDTQYF. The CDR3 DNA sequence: TGTGCCAGCAGTTTAGGTGGGAGAGACACAGATACGCAGTATTTT.

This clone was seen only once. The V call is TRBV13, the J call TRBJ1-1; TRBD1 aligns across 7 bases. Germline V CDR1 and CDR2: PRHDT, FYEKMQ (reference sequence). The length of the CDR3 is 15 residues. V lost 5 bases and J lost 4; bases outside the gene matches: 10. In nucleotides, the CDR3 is TGTGCCAGCAGCCTAAGACAGGGAGGAATCACTGAAGCTTTCTTT. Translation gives CASSLRQGGITEAFF.

The CDR3 sequence is CAWRGVAGVVEQFF. The CDR3 DNA reads as TGTGCCTGGAGAGGGGTAGCGGGAGTGGTTGAGCAGTTCTTC. This chain connects TRBV30 to TRBJ2-1; the match to TRBD2 covers 9 bases. J lost 9 bases, V lost 3 bases, and 9 bases had no gene match. The CDR3 consists of 14 residues. Germline V gene data show CDR1 as GTSNPN and CDR2 as SVGIG (reference sequence). The complete variable domain, with remaining parts taken from reference TRBV30 and TRBJ2-1, reads SQTIHQWPATLVQPVGSPLSLECTVEGTSNPNLYWYRQAAGRGLQLLFYSVGIGQISSEVPQNLSASRPQDRQFILSSKKLLLSDSGFYLCAWRGVAGVVEQFFGPGTRLTVL.

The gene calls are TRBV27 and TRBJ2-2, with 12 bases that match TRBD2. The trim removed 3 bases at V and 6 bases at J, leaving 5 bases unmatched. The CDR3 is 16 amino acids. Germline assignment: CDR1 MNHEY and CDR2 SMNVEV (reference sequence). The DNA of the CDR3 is TGTGCCAGCAGTTTCCGACTAGCGGGAGAGGCCGGGGAGCTGTTTTTT. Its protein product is CASSFRLAGEAGELFF.

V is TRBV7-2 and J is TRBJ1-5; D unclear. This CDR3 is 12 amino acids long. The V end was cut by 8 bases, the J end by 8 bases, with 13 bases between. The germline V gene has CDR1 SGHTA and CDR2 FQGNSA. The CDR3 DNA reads TGTGCCAGCGGTGCTCGGAGGGAGCCCCAGCATTTT. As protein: CASGARREPQHF.

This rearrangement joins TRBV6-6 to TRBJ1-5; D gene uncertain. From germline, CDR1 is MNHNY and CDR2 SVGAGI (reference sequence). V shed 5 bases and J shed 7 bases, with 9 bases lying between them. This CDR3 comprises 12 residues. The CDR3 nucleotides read TGTGCCAGCAGTGATTCTCGACAGCCCCAGCATTTT. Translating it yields CASSDSRQPQHF.

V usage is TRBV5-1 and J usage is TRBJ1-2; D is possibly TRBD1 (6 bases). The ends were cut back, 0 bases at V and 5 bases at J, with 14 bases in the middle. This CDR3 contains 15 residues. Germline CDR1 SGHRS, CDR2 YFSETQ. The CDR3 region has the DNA TGCGCCAGCAGCTTGGCCGCGGTCAGGGGTTATGGCTACACCTTC. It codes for CASSLAAVRGYGYTF.

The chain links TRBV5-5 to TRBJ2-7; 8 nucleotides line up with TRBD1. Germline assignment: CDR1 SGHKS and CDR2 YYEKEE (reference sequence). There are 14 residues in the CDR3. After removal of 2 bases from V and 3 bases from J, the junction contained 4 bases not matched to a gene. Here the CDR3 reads CASSFGTGIYEQYF. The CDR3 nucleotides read TGTGCCAGCAGCTTTGGGACAGGAATCTACGAGCAGTACTTC.

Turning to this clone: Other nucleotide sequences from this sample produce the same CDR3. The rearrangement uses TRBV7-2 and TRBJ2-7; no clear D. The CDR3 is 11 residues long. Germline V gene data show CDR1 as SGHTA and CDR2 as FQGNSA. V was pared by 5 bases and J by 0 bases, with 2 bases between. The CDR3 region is CASSLSYEQYF. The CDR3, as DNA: TGTGCCAGCAGCCTCTCCTACGAGCAGTACTTC.

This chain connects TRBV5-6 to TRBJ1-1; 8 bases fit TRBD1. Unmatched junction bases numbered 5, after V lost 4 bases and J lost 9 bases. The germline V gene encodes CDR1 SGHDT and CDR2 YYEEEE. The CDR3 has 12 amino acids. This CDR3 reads CASSPGQGKAFF. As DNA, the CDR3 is TGTGCCAGCAGCCCCGGACAGGGTAAAGCTTTCTTT.

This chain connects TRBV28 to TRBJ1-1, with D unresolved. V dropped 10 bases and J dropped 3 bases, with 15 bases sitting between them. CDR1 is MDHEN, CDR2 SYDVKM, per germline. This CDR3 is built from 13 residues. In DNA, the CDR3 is TGTGCCACCCTTTCACCCGGGTACACTGAAGCTTTCTTT. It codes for CATLSPGYTEAFF.

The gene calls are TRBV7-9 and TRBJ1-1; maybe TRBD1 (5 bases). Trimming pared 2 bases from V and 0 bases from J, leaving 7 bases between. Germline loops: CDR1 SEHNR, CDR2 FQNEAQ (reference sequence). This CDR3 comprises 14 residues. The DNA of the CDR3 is TGTGCCAGCAGCTTAATAGGGGTGAACACTGAAGCTTTCTTT. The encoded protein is CASSLIGVNTEAFF.

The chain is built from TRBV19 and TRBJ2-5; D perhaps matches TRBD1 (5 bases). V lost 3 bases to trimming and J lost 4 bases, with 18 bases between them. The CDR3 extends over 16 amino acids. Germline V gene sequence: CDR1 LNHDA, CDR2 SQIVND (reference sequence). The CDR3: CASSIQVHRSGETQYF. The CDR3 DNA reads TGTGCCAGTAGTATTCAGGTCCACAGGTCAGGAGAGACCCAGTACTTC. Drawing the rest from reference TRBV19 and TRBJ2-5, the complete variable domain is DGGITQSPKYLFRKEGQNVTLSCEQNLNHDAMYWYRQDPGQGLRLIYYSQIVNDFQKGDIAEGYSVSREKKESFPLTVTSAQKNPTAFYLCASSIQVHRSGETQYFGPGTRLLVL.

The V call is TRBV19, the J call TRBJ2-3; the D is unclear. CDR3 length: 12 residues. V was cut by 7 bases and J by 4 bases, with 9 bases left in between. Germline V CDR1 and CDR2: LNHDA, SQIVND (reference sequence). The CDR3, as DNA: TGTGCCAGTACCATCCCCCCAGATACGCAGTATTTT. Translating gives CASTIPPDTQYF.

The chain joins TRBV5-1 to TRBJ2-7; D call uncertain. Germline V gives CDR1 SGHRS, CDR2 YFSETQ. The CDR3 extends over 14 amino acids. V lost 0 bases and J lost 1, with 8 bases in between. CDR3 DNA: TGCGCCAGCAGCTTGGTTCCCAGTTCCTACGAGCAGTACTTC. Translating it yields CASSLVPSSYEQYF.

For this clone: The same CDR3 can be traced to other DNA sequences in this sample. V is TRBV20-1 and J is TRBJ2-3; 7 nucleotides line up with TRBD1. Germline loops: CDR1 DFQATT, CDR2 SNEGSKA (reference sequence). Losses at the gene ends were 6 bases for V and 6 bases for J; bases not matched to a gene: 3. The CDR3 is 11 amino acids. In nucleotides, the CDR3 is TGCAGTGCCCCCAGGGGGGATACGCAGTATTTT. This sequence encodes CSAPRGDTQYF.

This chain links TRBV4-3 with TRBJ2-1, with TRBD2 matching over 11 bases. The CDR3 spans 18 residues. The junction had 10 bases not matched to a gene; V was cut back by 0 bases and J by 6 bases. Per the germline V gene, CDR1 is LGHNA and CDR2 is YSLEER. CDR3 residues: CASSQDGLAGGFANEQFF. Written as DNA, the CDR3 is TGCGCCAGCAGCCAAGATGGGCTAGCGGGGGGCTTCGCCAATGAGCAGTTCTTC.

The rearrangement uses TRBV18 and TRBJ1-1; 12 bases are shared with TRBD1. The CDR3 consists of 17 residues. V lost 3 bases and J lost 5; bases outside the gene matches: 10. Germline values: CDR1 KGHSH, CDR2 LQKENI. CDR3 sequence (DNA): TGTGCCAGCTCACCCCCCGGGACAGGGGGCGTTTTGACTGAAGCTTTCTTT. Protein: CASSPPGTGGVLTEAFF.

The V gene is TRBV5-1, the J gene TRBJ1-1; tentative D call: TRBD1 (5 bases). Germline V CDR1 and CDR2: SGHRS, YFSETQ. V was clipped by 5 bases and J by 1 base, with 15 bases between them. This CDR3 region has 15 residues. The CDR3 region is CASRDPGAGNTEAFF. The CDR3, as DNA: TGCGCCAGCAGGGACCCCGGGGCGGGGAACACTGAAGCTTTCTTT.